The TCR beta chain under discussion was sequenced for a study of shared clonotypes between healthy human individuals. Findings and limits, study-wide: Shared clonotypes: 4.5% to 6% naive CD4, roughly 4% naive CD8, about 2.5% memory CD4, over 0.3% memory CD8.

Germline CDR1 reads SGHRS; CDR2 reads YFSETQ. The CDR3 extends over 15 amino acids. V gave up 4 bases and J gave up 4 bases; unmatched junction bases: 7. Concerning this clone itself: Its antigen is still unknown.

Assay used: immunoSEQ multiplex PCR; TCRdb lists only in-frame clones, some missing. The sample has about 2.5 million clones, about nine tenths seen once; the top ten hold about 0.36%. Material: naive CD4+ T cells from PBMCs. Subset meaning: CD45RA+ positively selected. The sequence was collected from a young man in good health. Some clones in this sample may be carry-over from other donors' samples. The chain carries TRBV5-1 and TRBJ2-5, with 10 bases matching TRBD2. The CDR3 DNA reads TGCGCCAGCAGCACATACAGCGGGAGGGGAGAGACCCAGTACTTC. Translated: CASSTYSGRGETQYF.